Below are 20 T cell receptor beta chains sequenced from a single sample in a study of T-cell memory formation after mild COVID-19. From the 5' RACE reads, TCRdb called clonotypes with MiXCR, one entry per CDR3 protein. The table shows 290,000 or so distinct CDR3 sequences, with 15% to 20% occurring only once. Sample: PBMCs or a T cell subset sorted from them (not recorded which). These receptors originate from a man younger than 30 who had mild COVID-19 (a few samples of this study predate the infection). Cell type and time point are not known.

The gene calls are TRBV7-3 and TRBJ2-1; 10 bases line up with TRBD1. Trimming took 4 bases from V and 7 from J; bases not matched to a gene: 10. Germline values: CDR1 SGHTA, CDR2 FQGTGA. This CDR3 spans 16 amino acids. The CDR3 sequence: CASSWTGTGEGNEQFF. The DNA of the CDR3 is TGTGCCAGCAGCTGGACCGGGACAGGGGAAGGAAATGAGCAGTTCTTC.

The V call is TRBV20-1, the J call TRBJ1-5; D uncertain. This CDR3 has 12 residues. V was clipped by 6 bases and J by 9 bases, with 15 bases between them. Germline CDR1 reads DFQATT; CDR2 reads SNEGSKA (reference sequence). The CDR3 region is CSASGGGGPQHF. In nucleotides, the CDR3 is TGCAGTGCCAGCGGAGGTGGAGGGCCCCAGCATTTT.

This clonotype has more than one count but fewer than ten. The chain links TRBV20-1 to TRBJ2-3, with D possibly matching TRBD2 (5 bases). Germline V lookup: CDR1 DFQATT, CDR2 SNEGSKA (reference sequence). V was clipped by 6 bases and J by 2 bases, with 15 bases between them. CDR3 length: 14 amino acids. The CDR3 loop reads CSARTAVHTDTQYF. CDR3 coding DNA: TGCAGTGCCCGGACTGCGGTCCACACAGATACGCAGTATTTT.

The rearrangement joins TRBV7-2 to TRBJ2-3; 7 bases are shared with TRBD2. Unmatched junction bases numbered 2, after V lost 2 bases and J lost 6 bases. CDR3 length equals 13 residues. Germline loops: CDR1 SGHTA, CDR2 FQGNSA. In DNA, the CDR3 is TGTGCCAGCAGCTTACTAGCGGAGGATACGCAGTATTTT. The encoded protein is CASSLLAEDTQYF.

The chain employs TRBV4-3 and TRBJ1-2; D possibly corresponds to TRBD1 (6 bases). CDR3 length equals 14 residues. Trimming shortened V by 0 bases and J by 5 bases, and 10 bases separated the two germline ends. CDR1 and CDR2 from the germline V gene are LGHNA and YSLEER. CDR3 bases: TGCGCCAGCAGCCAAGAAAGGGGGGCGTATGGCTACACCTTC. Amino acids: CASSQERGAYGYTF.

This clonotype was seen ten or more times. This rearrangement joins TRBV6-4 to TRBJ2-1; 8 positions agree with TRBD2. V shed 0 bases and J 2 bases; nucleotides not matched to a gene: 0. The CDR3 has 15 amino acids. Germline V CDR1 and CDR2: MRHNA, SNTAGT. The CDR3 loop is CASSDSSGAYNEQFF. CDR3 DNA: TGTGCCAGCAGTGACTCTAGCGGGGCCTACAATGAGCAGTTCTTC.

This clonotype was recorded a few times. CDR3 in DNA: TGTGCCAGCAGCCAAGATAGAGGTCTCGGGGAGCTGTTTTTT. Translation: CASSQDRGLGELFF. This chain joins TRBV4-2 and TRBJ2-2; no clear D. This CDR3 has 14 residues. With 0 bases removed from V and 7 bases from J, the gap between germline ends came to 9 bases. The germline V gene encodes CDR1 LGHNA and CDR2 YNFKEQ.

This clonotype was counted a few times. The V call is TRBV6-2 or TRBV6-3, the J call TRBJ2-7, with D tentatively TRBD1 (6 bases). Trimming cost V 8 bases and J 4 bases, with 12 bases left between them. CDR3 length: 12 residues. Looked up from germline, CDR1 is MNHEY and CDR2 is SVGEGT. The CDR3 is CASGGRPYEQYV. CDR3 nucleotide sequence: TGTGCCAGCGGGGGCAGGCCTTACGAGCAGTACGTC.

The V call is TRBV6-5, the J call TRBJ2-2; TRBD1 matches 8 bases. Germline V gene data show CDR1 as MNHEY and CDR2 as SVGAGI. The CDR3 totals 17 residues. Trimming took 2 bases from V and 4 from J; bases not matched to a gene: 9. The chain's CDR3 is CASSYPDRGSGTGELFF. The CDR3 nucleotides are TGTGCCAGCAGTTACCCCGACAGGGGCTCTGGCACCGGGGAGCTGTTTTTT.

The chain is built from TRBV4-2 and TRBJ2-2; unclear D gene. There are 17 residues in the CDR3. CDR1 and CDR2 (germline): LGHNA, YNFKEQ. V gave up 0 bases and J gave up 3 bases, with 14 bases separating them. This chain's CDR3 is CASSQEALGPHTGELFF. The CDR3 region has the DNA TGTGCCAGCAGCCAAGAGGCCCTAGGGCCCCACACCGGGGAGCTGTTTTTT.

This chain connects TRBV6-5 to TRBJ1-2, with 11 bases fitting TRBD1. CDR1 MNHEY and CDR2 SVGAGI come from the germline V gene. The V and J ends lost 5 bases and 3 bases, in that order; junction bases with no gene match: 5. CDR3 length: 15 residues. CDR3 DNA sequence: TGTGCCAGCAGTACTGGGACAGGGGGAGACTATGGCTACACCTTC. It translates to CASSTGTGGDYGYTF.

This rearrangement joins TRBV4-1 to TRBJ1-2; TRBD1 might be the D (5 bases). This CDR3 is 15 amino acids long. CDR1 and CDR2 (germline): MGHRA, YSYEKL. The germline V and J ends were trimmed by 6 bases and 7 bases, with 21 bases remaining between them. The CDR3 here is CASRDARQTWAGYTF. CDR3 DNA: TGCGCCAGCAGGGACGCCCGACAGACATGGGCTGGCTACACCTTC.

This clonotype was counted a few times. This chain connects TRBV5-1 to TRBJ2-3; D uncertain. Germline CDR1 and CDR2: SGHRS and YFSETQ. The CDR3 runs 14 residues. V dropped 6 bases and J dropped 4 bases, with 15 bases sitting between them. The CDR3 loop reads CASTYIGGADTQYF. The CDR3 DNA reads TGCGCCAGCACCTATATCGGTGGCGCAGATACGCAGTATTTT.

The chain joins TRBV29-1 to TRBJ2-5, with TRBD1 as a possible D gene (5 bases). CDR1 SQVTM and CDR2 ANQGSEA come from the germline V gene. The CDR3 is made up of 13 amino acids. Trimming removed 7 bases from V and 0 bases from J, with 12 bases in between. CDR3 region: CSAAEQDQETQYF. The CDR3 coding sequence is TGCAGCGCCGCGGAACAGGACCAAGAGACCCAGTACTTC.

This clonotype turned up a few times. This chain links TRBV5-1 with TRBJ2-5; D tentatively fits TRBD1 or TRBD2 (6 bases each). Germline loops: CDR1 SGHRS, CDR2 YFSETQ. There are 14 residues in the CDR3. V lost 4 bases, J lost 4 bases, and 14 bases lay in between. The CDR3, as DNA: TGCGCCAGCAGCCCGGGGGCGAATGTAGAGACCCAGTACTTC. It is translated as CASSPGANVETQYF. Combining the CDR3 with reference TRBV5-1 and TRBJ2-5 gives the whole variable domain KAGVTQTPRYLIKTRGQQVTLSCSPISGHRSVSWYQQTPGQGLQFLFEYFSETQRNKGNFPGRFSGRQFSNSRSEMNVSTLELGDSALYLCASSPGANVETQYFGPGTRLLVL.

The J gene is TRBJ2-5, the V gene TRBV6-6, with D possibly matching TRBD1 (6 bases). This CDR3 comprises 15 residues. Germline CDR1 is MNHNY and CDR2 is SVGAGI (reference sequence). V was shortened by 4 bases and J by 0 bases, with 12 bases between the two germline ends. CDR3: CASSFPQGNQETQYF. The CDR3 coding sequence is TGTGCCAGCAGTTTCCCCCAGGGGAACCAAGAGACCCAGTACTTC.

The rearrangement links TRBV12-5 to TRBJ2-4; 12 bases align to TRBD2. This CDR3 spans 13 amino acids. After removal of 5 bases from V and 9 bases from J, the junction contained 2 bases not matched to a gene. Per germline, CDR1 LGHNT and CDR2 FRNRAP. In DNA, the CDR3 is TGTGCTAGTGGTGCTAGCGGGGGGGGCATTCAGTACTTC. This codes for CASGASGGGIQYF.

CDR3 loop: CASRVREGGHTEAFF. DNA of the CDR3: TGTGCCAGCAGGGTGAGGGAGGGGGGGCACACTGAAGCTTTCTTT. J is TRBJ1-1 and V is TRBV6-6; possibly TRBD1 for D (6 bases). The ends were cut back, 6 bases at V and 3 bases at J, with 17 bases in the middle. CDR1 is MNHNY and CDR2 is SVGAGI in the germline V gene (reference sequence). CDR3 length equals 15 residues.

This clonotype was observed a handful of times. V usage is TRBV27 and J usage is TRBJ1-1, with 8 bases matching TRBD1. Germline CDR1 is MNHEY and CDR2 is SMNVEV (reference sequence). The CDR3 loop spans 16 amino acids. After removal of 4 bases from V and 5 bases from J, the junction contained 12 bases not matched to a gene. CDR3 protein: CASSSSDRARRTEAFF. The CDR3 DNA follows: TGTGCCAGCAGTTCCTCGGACAGGGCTCGGCGAACTGAAGCTTTCTTT.

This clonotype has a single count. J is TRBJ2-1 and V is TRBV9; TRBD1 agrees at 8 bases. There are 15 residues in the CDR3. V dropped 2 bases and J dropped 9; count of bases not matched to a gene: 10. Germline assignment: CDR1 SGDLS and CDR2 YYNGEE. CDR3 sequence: CASSVRTGLLSEQFF. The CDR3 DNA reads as TGTGCCAGCAGCGTGCGGACAGGGCTTTTATCTGAGCAGTTCTTC.